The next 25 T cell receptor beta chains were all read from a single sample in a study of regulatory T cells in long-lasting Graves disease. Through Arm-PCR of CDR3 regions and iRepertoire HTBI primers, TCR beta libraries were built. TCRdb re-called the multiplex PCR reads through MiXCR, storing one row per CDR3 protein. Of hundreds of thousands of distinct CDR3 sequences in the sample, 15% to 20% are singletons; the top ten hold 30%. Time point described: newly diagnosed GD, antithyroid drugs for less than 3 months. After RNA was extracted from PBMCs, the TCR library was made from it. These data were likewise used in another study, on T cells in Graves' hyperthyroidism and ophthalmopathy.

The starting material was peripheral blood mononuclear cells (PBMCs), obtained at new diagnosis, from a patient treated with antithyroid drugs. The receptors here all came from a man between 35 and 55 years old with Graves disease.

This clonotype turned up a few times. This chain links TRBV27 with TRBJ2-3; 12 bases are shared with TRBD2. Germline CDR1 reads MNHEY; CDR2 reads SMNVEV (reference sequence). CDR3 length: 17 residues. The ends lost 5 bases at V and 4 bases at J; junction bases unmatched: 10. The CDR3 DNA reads TGTGCCAGCAGTACTAGACTAGCGGGGGAGCGGGCAGATACGCAGTATTTT. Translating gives CASSTRLAGERADTQYF.

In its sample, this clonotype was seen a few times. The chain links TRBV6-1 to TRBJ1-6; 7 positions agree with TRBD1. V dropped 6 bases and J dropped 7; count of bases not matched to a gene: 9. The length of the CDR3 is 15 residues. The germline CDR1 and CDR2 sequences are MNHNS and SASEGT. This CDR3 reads CASRETGTENSPLHF. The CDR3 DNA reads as TGTGCCAGCAGGGAGACCGGGACAGAAAATTCACCCCTCCACTTT.

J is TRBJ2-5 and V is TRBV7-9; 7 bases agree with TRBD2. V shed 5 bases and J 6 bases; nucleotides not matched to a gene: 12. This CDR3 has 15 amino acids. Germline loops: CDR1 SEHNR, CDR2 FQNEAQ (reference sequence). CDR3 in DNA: TGTGCCAGCAGCCCCCCGGGAGGAACGGCTAAGACCCAGTACTTC. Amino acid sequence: CASSPPGGTAKTQYF.

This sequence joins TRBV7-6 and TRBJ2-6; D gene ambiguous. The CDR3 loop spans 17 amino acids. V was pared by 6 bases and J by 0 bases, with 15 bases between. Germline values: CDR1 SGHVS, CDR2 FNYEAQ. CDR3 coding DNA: TGTGCCAGCAGTCAGCCCCGTGGGCGCTCTGGGGCCAACGTCCTGACTTTC. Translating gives CASSQPRGRSGANVLTF. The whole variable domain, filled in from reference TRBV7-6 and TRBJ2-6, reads GAGVSQSPRYKVTKRGQDVALRCDPISGHVSLYWYRQALGQGPEFLTYFNYEAQQDKSGLPNDRFSAERPEGSISTLTIQRTEQRDSAMYRCASSQPRGRSGANVLTFGAGSRLTVL.

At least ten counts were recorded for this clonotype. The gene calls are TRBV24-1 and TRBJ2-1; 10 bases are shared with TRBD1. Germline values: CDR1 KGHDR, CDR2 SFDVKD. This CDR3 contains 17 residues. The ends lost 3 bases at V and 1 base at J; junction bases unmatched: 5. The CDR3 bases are TGTGCCACCAGTGATAGGACAGGGGGTCGTTCCTACAATGAGCAGTTCTTC. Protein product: CATSDRTGGRSYNEQFF.

In DNA, the CDR3 is TGCAGTGCTCTCGACAGGGGAGGGAATCAGCCCCAGCATTTT. This sequence encodes CSALDRGGNQPQHF. The genes are TRBV20-1 and TRBJ1-5, with 8 bases identical to TRBD1. In germline, CDR1 is DFQATT, CDR2 SNEGSKA (reference sequence). The junction had 7 bases not matched to a gene; V was cut back by 5 bases and J by 4 bases. The CDR3 has 14 amino acids.

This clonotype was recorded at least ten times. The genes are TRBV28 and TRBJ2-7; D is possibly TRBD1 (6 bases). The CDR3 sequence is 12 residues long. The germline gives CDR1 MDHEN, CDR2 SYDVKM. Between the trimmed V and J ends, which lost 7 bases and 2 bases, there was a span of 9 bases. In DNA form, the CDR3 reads TGTGCCAGCAATGGACAGACCTACGAGCAGTACTTC. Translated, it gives CASNGQTYEQYF.

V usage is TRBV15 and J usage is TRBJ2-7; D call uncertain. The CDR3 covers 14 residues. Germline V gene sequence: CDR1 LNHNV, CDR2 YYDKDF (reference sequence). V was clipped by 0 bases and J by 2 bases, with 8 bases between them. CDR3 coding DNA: TGTGCCACCAGCAGAGATCCCGGTCCCTACGAGCAGTACTTC. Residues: CATSRDPGPYEQYF.

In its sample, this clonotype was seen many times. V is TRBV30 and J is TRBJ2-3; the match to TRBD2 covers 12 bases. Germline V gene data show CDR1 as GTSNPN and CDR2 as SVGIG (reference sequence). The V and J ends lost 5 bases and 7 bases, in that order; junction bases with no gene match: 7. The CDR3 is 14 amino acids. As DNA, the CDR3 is TGTGCCTGGGTTACTAGCGGGGGGACCCATACGCAGTATTTT. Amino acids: CAWVTSGGTHTQYF.

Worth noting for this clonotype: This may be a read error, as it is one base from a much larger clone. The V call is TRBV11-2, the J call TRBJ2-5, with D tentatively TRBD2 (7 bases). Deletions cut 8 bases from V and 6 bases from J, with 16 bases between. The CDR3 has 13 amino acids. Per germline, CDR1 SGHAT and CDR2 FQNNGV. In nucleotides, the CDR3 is TGTGCCAGCGGCGAACACGGGGGGCAGACCCAGTACTTC. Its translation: CASGEHGGQTQYF.

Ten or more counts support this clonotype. The CDR3 is CASRDTFGTDTQYF. As DNA, the CDR3 is TGTGCCAGCCGAGACACTTTCGGCACAGATACGCAGTATTTT. V usage is TRBV11-1 and J usage is TRBJ2-3; D remains ambiguous. Trimming stripped 8 bases from V and 1 base from J, with 13 bases between. CDR1 is SGHAT, CDR2 FQDESV, per germline (reference sequence). This CDR3 has 14 amino acids.

CDR3 protein: CASRYPDRGRDTEAFF. The CDR3 DNA is TGTGCCAGCAGGTACCCGGACAGGGGGCGCGACACTGAAGCTTTCTTT. The chain employs TRBV11-2 and TRBJ1-1; 11 bases line up with TRBD1. This CDR3 has 16 residues. Trimming took 6 bases from V and 3 from J; bases not matched to a gene: 9. CDR1 and CDR2 from the germline V gene are SGHAT and FQNNGV.

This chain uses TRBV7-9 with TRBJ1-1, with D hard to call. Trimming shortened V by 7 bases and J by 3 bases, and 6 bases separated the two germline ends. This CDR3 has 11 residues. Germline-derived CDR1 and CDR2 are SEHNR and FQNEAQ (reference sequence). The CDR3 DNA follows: TGTGCCAGCAACTTGTACACTGAAGCTTTCTTT. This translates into CASNLYTEAFF.

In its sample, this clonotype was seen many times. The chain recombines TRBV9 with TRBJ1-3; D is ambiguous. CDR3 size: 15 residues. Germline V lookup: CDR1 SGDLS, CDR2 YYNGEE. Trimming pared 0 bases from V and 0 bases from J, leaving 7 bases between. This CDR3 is CASSVDHSSGNTIYF. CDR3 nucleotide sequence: TGTGCCAGCAGCGTAGATCACAGCTCTGGAAACACCATATATTTT.

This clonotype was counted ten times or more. CDR3: CASSIDRLRGDTQYF. The CDR3 coding sequence is TGTGCCAGTAGTATAGACCGACTGAGGGGAGATACGCAGTATTTT. V and J are TRBV19 and TRBJ2-3, with D tentatively TRBD1 or TRBD2 (5 bases each). Germline lookup yields CDR1 LNHDA and CDR2 SQIVND (reference sequence). With 0 bases removed from V and 5 bases from J, the gap between germline ends came to 12 bases. This CDR3 is 15 amino acids long. The full variable domain, its missing parts supplied by reference TRBV19 and TRBJ2-3, is DGGITQSPKYLFRKEGQNVTLSCEQNLNHDAMYWYRQDPGQGLRLIYYSQIVNDFQKGDIAEGYSVSREKKESFPLTVTSAQKNPTAFYLCASSIDRLRGDTQYFGPGTRLTVL.

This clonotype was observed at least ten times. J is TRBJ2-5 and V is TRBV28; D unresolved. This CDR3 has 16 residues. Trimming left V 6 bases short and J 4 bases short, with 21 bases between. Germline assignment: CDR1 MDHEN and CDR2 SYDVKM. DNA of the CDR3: TGTGCCAGCAGAGCCCCTTCCGGGCCCTTTCGAGAGACCCAGTACTTC. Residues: CASRAPSGPFRETQYF.

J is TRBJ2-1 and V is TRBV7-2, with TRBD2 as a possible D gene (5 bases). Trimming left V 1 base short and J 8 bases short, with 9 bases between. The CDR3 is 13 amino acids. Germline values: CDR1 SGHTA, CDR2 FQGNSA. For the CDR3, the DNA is TGTGCCAGCAGCTTAGTAATCGGGGATGAGCAGTTCTTC. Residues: CASSLVIGDEQFF. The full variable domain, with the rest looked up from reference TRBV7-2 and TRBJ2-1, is GAGVSQSPSNKVTEKGKDVELRCDPISGHTALYWYRQSLGQGLEFLIYFQGNSAPDKSGLPSDRFSAERTGGSVSTLTIQRTQQEDSAVYLCASSLVIGDEQFFGPGTRLTVL.

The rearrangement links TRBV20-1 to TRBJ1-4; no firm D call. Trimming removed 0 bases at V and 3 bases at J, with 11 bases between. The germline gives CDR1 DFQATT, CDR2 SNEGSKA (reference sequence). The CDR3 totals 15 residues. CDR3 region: CSARDVEASNEKLFF. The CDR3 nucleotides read TGCAGTGCTAGAGATGTGGAGGCTTCTAATGAAAAACTGTTTTTT.

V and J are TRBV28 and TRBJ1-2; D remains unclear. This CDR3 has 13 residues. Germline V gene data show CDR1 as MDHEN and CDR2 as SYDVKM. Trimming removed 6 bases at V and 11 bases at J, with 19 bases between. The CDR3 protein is CASRPPRPRGYTF. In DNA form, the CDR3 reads TGTGCCAGCAGACCCCCCCGCCCGAGAGGATACACCTTC.

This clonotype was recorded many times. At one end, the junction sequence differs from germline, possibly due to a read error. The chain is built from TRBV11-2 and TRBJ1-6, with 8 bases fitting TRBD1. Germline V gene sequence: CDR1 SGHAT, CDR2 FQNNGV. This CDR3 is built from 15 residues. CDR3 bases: TGTGCCAGCAGCATAGACAGGGGCGCACGGTCACCCCTCCACTTT. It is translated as CASSIDRGARSPLHF.

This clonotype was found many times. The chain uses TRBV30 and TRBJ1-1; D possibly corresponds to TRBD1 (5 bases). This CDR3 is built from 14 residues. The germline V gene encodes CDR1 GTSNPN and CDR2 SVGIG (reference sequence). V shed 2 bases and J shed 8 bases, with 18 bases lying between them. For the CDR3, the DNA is TGTGCCTGGAGTCCTCTTACGAGGGGAGTGGAAGCTTTCTTT. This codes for CAWSPLTRGVEAFF. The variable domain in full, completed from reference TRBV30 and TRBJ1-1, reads SQTIHQWPATLVQPVGSPLSLECTVEGTSNPNLYWYRQAAGRGLQLLFYSVGIGQISSEVPQNLSASRPQDRQFILSSKKLLLSDSGFYLCAWSPLTRGVEAFFGQGTRLTVV.

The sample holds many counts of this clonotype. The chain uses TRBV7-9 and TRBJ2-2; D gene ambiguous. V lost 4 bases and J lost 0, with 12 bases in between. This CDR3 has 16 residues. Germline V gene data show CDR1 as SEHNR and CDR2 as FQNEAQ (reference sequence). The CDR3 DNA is TGTGCCAGCAGCTCGTGGGGAACTACGAACACCGGGGAGCTGTTTTTT. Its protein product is CASSSWGTTNTGELFF.

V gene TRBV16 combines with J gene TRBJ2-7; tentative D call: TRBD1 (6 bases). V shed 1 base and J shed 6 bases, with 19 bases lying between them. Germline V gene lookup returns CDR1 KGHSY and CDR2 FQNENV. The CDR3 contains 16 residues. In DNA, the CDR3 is TGTGCCAGCAGCCAATATATCAGGGGATCCAAGCGCGAGCAGTACTTC. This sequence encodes CASSQYIRGSKREQYF.

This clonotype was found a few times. The CDR3 nucleotides read TGTGCCAGCAGTGTAGAAGGAACCCGACCGAGGACCGGGGAGCTGTTTTTT. Amino acids: CASSVEGTRPRTGELFF. The V and J genes are TRBV27 and TRBJ2-2; D gene ambiguous. The CDR3 is made up of 17 amino acids. V was trimmed by 5 bases and J by 5 bases, leaving 21 bases between them. Germline V lookup: CDR1 MNHEY, CDR2 SMNVEV (reference sequence).

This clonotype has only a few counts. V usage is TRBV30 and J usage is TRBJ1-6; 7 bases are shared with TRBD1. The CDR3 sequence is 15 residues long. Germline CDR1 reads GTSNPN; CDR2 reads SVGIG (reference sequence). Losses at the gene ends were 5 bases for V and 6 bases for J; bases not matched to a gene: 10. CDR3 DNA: TGTGCCTGGGCTAGACAGGGATCGGGTAATTCACCCCTCCACTTT. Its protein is CAWARQGSGNSPLHF.